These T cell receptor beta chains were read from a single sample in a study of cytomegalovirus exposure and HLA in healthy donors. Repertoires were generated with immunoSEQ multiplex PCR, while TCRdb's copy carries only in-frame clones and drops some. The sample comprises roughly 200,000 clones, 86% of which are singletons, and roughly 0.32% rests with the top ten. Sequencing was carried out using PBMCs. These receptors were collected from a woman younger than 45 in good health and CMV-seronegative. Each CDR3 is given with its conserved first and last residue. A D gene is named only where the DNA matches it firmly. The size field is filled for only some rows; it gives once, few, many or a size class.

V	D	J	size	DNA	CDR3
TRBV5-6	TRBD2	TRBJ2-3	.	TGTGCCAGCAGCCTCCGAGCGGGAGCGGGAGATACGCAGTATTTT	CASSLRAGAGDTQYF
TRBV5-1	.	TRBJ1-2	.	TGCGCCAGCAGCTTGGTGGCAGATCCCATTGATGGCTACACCTTC	CASSLVADPIDGYTF
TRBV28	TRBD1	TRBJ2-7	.	TGTGCCAGCAGTTCAGGGGGCCCCTACGAGCAGTACTTC	CASSSGGPYEQYF
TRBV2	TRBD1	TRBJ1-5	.	TGTGCCAGCAGTGACTGGGACAGGGGGAATCAGCCCCAGCATTTT	CASSDWDRGNQPQHF
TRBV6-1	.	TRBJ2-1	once	TGTGCCAGCAGCCGGGACACCCTCTCCTACAATGAGCAGTTCTTC	CASSRDTLSYNEQFF
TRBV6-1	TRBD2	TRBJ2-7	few	TGTGCCAGTGGGACTAGCGGACCTCTTATGTACGAGCAGTACTTC	CASGTSGPLMYEQYF
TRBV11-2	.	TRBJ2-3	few	TGTGCCAGCAGCCGTAGTATCGTAGCTCCGAGGGGCACAGATACGCAGTATTTT	CASSRSIVAPRGTDTQYF
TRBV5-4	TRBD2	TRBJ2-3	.	TGTGCCAGCAGCAACGCGGGAGGGCCGGATACGCAGTATTTT	CASSNAGGPDTQYF
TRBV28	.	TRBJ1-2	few	TGTGCCACCTGGGTAGGGGATTACTCTAACTATGGCTACACCTTC	CATWVGDYSNYGYTF
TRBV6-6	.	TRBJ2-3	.	TGTGCCAGCATCTTAGGGCCGGGAAGGTATACGCAGTATTTT	CASILGPGRYTQYF
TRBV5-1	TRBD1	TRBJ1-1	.	TGCGCCAGCAGCCCGAGGACAGGGAACACTGAAGCTTTCTTT	CASSPRTGNTEAFF
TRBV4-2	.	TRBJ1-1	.	TGTGCCAGCAGCCCGGTTGCTCCGAACACTGAAGCTTTCTTT	CASSPVAPNTEAFF
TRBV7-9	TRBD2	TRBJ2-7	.	TGTGCCAGCAGCTTACCGCGCGGGGGGGCATACGAGCAGTACTTC	CASSLPRGGAYEQYF
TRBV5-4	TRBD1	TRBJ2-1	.	TGTGCCAGCAGCCATCGGACAGGGGGCTACAATGAGCAGTTCTTC	CASSHRTGGYNEQFF
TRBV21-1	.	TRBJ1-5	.	TGTGCCAGCAGCAAAGACAGGGATCAGCCCCAGCATTTT	CASSKDRDQPQHF
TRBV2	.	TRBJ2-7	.	TGTGCCAGCTCCGGGTCAAGTAACGAGCAGTACTTC	CASSGSSNEQYF
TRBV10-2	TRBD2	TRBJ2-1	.	TGCGCCAGCAGTATTAGCGGGAGCTCCTACAATGAGCAGTTCTTC	CASSISGSSYNEQFF
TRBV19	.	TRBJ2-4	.	TGTGCCAGTAGTATAGCTCAGAGGGGGGCCAAAAACATTCAGTACTTC	CASSIAQRGAKNIQYF
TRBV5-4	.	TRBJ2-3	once	TGTGCCAGCAGCGTGGACGCCGACTTGCGCACAGATACGCAGTATTTT	CASSVDADLRTDTQYF
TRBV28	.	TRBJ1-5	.	TGTGCCAGCAGTTCCGGACTGGCGGACAATCAGCCCCAGCATTTT	CASSSGLADNQPQHF
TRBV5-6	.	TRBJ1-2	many	TGTGCCAGCAGCTCGTTATTAGCCTACTATGGCTACACCTTC	CASSSLLAYYGYTF
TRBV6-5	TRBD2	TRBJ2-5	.	TGTGCCAGCAGGACTAGCGGGGCGGAGACCCAGTACTTC	CASRTSGAETQYF
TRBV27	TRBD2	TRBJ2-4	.	TGTGCCAGCAGTTTATCGTCGGTAGCGGGGGGGCGTAACATTCAGTACTTC	CASSLSSVAGGRNIQYF
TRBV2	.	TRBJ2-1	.	TGTGCCAGCAGAGCGTACTCCTACAATGAGCAGTTCTTC	CASRAYSYNEQFF
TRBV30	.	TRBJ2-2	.	TGTGCCTGGACCGGAGACCGTGGGGAGCTGTTTTTT	CAWTGDRGELFF
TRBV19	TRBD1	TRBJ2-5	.	TGTGCCAGTAGTATCTGGGACAGCCAAGAGACCCAGTACTTC	CASSIWDSQETQYF
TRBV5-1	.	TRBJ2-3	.	TGCGCCAGCAGCTCACAGGGACGCACAGATACGCAGTATTTT	CASSSQGRTDTQYF
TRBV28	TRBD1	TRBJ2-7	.	TGTGCCAGCAGTAGGGGACAGGGGTCCCCCTACGAGCAGTACTTC	CASSRGQGSPYEQYF